This entry features one T cell receptor (beta chain) sequence. The data derive from a study of blood T cell repertoires in COVID-19. About the study: Acute-phase and convalescent COVID-19 samples originated in the United States, Italy and Spain.

The method was immunoSEQ multiplex PCR; TCRdb's version includes in-frame clones alone and lacks a portion of them. The table lists over 100,000 clones, 85% to 90% of them singletons. The origin of this receptor is a man in his forties or fifties with active or convalescent COVID-19. The source material was peripheral blood.

CDR3 loop: CASGGQGETQYF. In DNA form, the CDR3 reads TGTGCCAGCGGTGGACAGGGTGAGACCCAGTACTTC. V usage is TRBV2 and J usage is TRBJ2-5, with 8 nucleotides matching TRBD1. Looked up from germline, CDR1 is SNHLY and CDR2 is FYNNEI. V lost 8 bases to trimming and J lost 5 bases; unmatched junction nucleotides: 4. The CDR3 spans 12 residues.